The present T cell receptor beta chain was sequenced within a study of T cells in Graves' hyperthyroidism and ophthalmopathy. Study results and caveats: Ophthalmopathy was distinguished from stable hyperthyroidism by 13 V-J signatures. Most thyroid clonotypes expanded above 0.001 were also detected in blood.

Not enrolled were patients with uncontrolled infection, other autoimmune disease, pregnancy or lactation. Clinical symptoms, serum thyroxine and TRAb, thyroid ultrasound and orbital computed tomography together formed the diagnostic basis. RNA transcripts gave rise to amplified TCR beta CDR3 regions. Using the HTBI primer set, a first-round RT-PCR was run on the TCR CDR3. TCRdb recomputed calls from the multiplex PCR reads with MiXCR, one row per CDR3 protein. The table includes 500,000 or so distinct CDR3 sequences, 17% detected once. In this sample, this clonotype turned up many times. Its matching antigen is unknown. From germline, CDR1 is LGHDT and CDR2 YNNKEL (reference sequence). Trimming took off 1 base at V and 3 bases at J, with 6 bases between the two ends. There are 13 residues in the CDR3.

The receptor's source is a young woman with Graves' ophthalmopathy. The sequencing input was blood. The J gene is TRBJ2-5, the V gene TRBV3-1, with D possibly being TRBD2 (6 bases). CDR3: CASSQGGEETQYF. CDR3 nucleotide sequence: TGTGCCAGCAGCCAAGGGGGGGAAGAGACCCAGTACTTC.